The present T cell receptor beta chain was sequenced within a study of type 1 regulatory T cells. Across the study: T-allo10 is an in vitro-generated, Tr1-enriched CD4 T cell product specific for alloantigen. The study's findings and limits: Type 1 regulatory T cells had a more restricted TCR repertoire than non-type 1 regulatory T cells.

Concerning this clonotype itself: As yet, its antigen is unknown.

Germline V lookup: CDR1 SGHTA, CDR2 FQGTGA. The CDR3 has 15 amino acids. Trimming removed 3 bases from V and 1 base from J, with 12 bases in between. TCRdb ran MiXCR on the reads and lists one entry per CDR3 protein. The sample has about 62,000 distinct CDR3 sequences; roughly 60% are singletons. The sequence was obtained from a human donor in good health. This chain links TRBV7-3 with TRBJ2-5, with D unclear. Sequenced: cultured non-Tr1 T cells, either the whole culture or a sorted T cell fraction (not recorded which). The chain's CDR3 is CASSLDGRTQETQYF. The CDR3 DNA reads TGTGCCAGCAGCTTGGACGGTCGTACCCAAGAGACCCAGTACTTC.